These 3 T cell receptor beta chains came from one sample sequenced in a study of blood T cells in healthy people across ages. A J-beta primer mix and a sample-barcoded 5' primer were used in a second PCR of about 7 to 12 cycles. TCRdb analysed the 5' RACE reads with MiXCR anew, one entry per CDR3 protein. This table holds under 800,000 distinct CDR3 sequences, roughly 45% found once. The sample consisted of blood. The receptors were sampled from a woman in her sixties or seventies in good health.

In regard to this clonotype: A read error may be the cause here, since a much bigger clone is one base away. The rearrangement links TRBV4-3 to TRBJ2-2, with D unresolved. Germline V gene lookup returns CDR1 LGHNA and CDR2 YSLEER. This CDR3 is built from 14 residues. The CDR3 region is CANSQDTNTGELFF. The CDR3 nucleotides are TGCGCCAACAGCCAAGATACTAACACCGGGGAGCTGTTTTTT.

In nucleotides, the CDR3 is TGTGCCTGGACTTCAGGACAGGGCTACTACGAGCAGTACTTC. This encodes CAWTSGQGYYEQYF. The chain carries TRBV30 and TRBJ2-7, with 8 bases fitting TRBD1. V shed 4 bases and J 3 bases; nucleotides not matched to a gene: 8. This CDR3 comprises 14 residues. CDR1 and CDR2 from the germline V gene are GTSNPN and SVGIG (reference sequence).

This clonotype occurred a few times. The chain carries TRBV12-3 or TRBV12-4 and TRBJ2-1; 14 positions match TRBD2. J was trimmed by 12 bases and V by 6 bases; bases with no gene match: 4. CDR3 length: 13 amino acids. This chain's CDR3 is CASSRLAGGGQFF. Here the CDR3 DNA reads TGTGCCAGCAGCAGACTAGCGGGGGGGGGGCAGTTCTTC.